Given below is one TCR beta chain in context. Profiled with immunoSEQ multiplex PCR; TCRdb holds only in-frame clones, not every one. The sample gives roughly 400,000 clones, 90% of which show up once; 0.6% is in the top ten. The sample is drawn from a study of blood T cell repertoires in COVID-19. Across the study: Nucleic acid was either cDNA or gDNA, and it came from T cells, B-cell-depleted T cells, or PBMCs.

V lost 8 bases and J lost 4; bases outside the gene matches: 7. Per the germline V gene, CDR1 is MDHEN and CDR2 is SYDVKM. The CDR3 contains 13 residues. The receptor comes from a man younger than 35 who had recovered from COVID-19. V and J are TRBV28 and TRBJ2-7; 8 bases agree with TRBD1. Sequenced input: PBMCs or T cells enriched from blood (not recorded which). CDR3 region: CASGTGGKYEQYF. The CDR3 coding sequence is TGTGCCAGCGGAACAGGGGGTAAATACGAGCAGTACTTC.